A selection of T cell receptor beta chains follows, all from one sample in a study of T cell clusters in autoimmune cytopenias. Using the multiplex PCR reads, TCRdb records one entry per CDR3 protein without DNA. Its table records over 3,000 distinct CDR3 sequences. The specimen was peripheral blood. Receptors were obtained from a human donor with an autoimmune cytopenia or autoimmune hepatitis (not recorded which). Each CDR3 is given with its conserved first and last residue. Fields, in order: V gene, J gene, clone size, CDR3 protein. Clone size is given for some rows only: seen once, a few or many times, or a class if the clone is expanded.

>TRBV11-1|TRBJ2-6|large
CASSGPGANVLTF
>TRBV29-1|TRBJ2-5|large
CSVEGSGETQYF
>TRBV12-3/TRBV12-4|TRBJ2-1|medium-sized
CASSLQNDEQFF
>TRBV12-3/TRBV12-4|TRBJ1-2|medium-sized
CASSFSGNGYTF
>TRBV20-1|TRBJ2-1|NA
CSARDPGGAGVEQFF
>TRBV11-2|TRBJ2-1|medium-sized
CASSFGHGNEQFF
>TRBV19|TRBJ2-3|medium-sized
CASSKTSSPSTDTQYF
>TRBV12-3/TRBV12-4|TRBJ2-5|NA
CASSLDRFQETQYF
>TRBV29-1|TRBJ1-2|medium-sized
CSVSSDSYIYGYTF
>TRBV5-4|TRBJ2-2|medium-sized
CASSFAGGPTGELFF
>TRBV6-5|TRBJ2-7|medium-sized
CASSPRTGYLYEQYF